The 6 T cell receptor beta chains given below trace back to one sample, sequenced in a study of T cell changes during pregnancy in multiple sclerosis. Clones were sequenced by immunoSEQ multiplex PCR, and TCRdb holds only the in-frame ones, with some missing. The sample contains around 100,000 clones, 85% to 95% of which appear only once. Source: peripheral blood, taken after pregnancy. The receptors were gathered from a female donor with multiple sclerosis, enrolled in a pregnancy study.

The rearrangement uses TRBV9 and TRBJ2-3; TRBD2 matches 8 bases. Trimming removed 4 bases from V and 4 bases from J; junction bases left unmatched: 11. The CDR3 is 16 amino acids. Germline CDR1 is SGDLS and CDR2 is YYNGEE. As DNA, the CDR3 is TGTGCCAGCAGCCCCTACGGGCGGGGGGCCCCAGATACGCAGTATTTT. It translates to CASSPYGRGAPDTQYF.

This clone was detected only once. The rearrangement links TRBV2 to TRBJ2-3; no firm D call. The germline V gene has CDR1 SNHLY and CDR2 FYNNEI. The CDR3 is made up of 16 amino acids. With 6 bases removed from V and 2 bases from J, the gap between germline ends came to 18 bases. CDR3 coding DNA: TGTGCCAGCAGGAGGTCGCAGCTCGCAGCCACAGATACGCAGTATTTT. This sequence encodes CASRRSQLAATDTQYF.

This chain joins TRBV5-1 and TRBJ1-4; 12 nucleotides match TRBD1. The CDR3 spans 17 residues. V lost 2 bases, J lost 2 bases, and 4 bases stayed unmatched. Germline V lookup: CDR1 SGHRS, CDR2 YFSETQ. Here the CDR3 reads CASSFKGQGATNEKLFF. The CDR3 DNA reads as TGCGCCAGCAGCTTCAAGGGACAGGGGGCTACTAATGAAAAACTGTTTTTT.

The V and J genes are TRBV6-5 and TRBJ1-2; 8 nucleotides match TRBD1. V shed 8 bases, J shed 6 bases, and the junction held 5 bases outside the gene matches. CDR1 is MNHEY and CDR2 is SVGAGI in the germline V gene. This CDR3 comprises 12 residues. CDR3 in DNA: TGTGCCAGCGCACAGGGGGGAAATGGCTACACCTTC. It encodes CASAQGGNGYTF.

The V gene is TRBV5-1, the J gene TRBJ2-5, with D perhaps TRBD2 (6 bases). The CDR3 totals 15 residues. The V end was cut by 0 bases, the J end by 5 bases, with 14 bases between. Germline assignment: CDR1 SGHRS and CDR2 YFSETQ. This CDR3 is CASSLGRAVMETQYF. The CDR3 region has the DNA TGCGCCAGCAGCTTGGGGAGGGCCGTGATGGAGACCCAGTACTTC.

This chain joins TRBV27 and TRBJ1-5; D is undetermined. Per germline, CDR1 MNHEY and CDR2 SMNVEV (reference sequence). CDR3 length: 15 residues. V lost 2 bases and J lost 0, with 8 bases in between. As DNA, the CDR3 is TGTGCCAGCAGTTTAGGGAGCTATAGCAATCAGCCCCAGCATTTT. Translation gives CASSLGSYSNQPQHF.